This is a list of T cell receptor beta chains from one sample in a study of cytomegalovirus exposure and HLA in healthy donors. Generated by immunoSEQ multiplex PCR, the TCRdb table keeps only in-frame clones and is missing some. This table holds around 150,000 clones, roughly 9.6% found once. The sample was PBMCs. Every receptor here comes from a woman between 40 and 50 years old in good health and CMV-seropositive. The CDR3 runs from the conserved cysteine through the conserved F or W. D genes are given only for firm matches. Clone size is given for some rows only: seen once, a few or many times, or a class if the clone is expanded.

J | V | D | size | DNA | CDR3
TRBJ2-2 | TRBV4-1 | - | - | TGCGCCAGCAGCCAAGACGTCCCAGTCGGGGGTGACACCGGGGAGCTGTTTTTT | CASSQDVPVGGDTGELFF
TRBJ2-5 | TRBV5-4 | - | few | TGTGCCAGCAGCCCGGGGGGCGGGGAGACCCAGTACTTC | CASSPGGGETQYF
TRBJ1-1 | TRBV5-1 | TRBD1 | few | TGCGCCAGCAGCTTGGAAGGACAGGTTGAAGCTTTCTTT | CASSLEGQVEAFF
TRBJ2-3 | TRBV2 | TRBD2 | - | TGTGCCAGCCGTCGGGGGGGCTACACAGATACGCAGTATTTT | CASRRGGYTDTQYF
TRBJ2-1 | TRBV9 | - | - | TGTGCCAGCAGCCCCTCTTCCCATGAGCAGTTCTTC | CASSPSSHEQFF
TRBJ2-3 | TRBV15 | TRBD1 | - | TGTGCCACCAGCAGAGGACAGGGGGCAAGCACAGATACGCAGTATTTT | CATSRGQGASTDTQYF
TRBJ2-3 | TRBV6-1 | - | few | TGTGCCAGCACCGCGGTTGAGGATACGCAGTATTTT | CASTAVEDTQYF
TRBJ2-1 | TRBV15 | - | - | TGTGCCACCAGTTTGGGGCCGACGCTGAGCTCCTACAATGAGCAGTTCTTC | CATSLGPTLSSYNEQFF
TRBJ1-1 | TRBV6-5 | TRBD1 | few | TGTGCCACCACCGTGACAGGGAGGAACACTGAAGCTTTCTTT | CATTVTGRNTEAFF
TRBJ1-6 | TRBV9 | - | - | TGTGCCAGCAGCGTATCGCCAAGGTTGGGGCGGAGCTCCTATAATTCACCCCTCCACTTT | CASSVSPRLGRSSYNSPLHF
TRBJ2-5 | TRBV2 | TRBD1 | - | TGTGCCAGCGGGACAGTCCAAGAGACCCAGTACTTC | CASGTVQETQYF
TRBJ2-3 | TRBV9 | TRBD2 | - | TGTGCCAGCAGCTGGGCGGGGGTTAATTCAGATACGCAGTATTTT | CASSWAGVNSDTQYF
TRBJ2-1 | TRBV5-1 | TRBD2 | few | TGCGCCAGCAGCCCCGGGACTAGCGGGGTATACTACAATGAGCAGTTCTTC | CASSPGTSGVYYNEQFF
TRBJ2-2 | TRBV6-6 | TRBD1 | - | TGTGCCACTACCCCCGGGACAGGGTCCCGGGAGCTGTTTTTT | CATTPGTGSRELFF
TRBJ2-1 | TRBV5-1 | TRBD2 | - | TGCGCCAGCAGCCTGCAAACTAGCGGGGGGACCAATGAGCAGTTCTTC | CASSLQTSGGTNEQFF
TRBJ2-2 | TRBV5-1 | TRBD1 | - | TGCGCCAGCAGCTTGGGTGTTACAGGGGTGATCGGGGAGCTGTTTTTT | CASSLGVTGVIGELFF
TRBJ2-1 | TRBV15 | - | - | TGTGCCACCAGCAGAGATCCCGCGTCAGGCGTTTCCTACAATGAGCAGTTCTTC | CATSRDPASGVSYNEQFF
TRBJ2-3 | TRBV5-6 | TRBD1 | - | TGTGCCAGCAGCTTGCAGGGGGGCACAGATACGCAGTATTTT | CASSLQGGTDTQYF
TRBJ2-7 | TRBV11-3 | TRBD1 | - | TGTGCCAGCAGCTGGCCAGGGGGACAGTACGAGCAGTACTTC | CASSWPGGQYEQYF
TRBJ1-2 | TRBV6-1 | - | few | TGTGCCAGCAGTGAATCAGGTTTGCCGGGCTACACCTTC | CASSESGLPGYTF
TRBJ2-5 | TRBV5-1 | TRBD2 | - | TGCGCCAGCAGCTCCGGACTAGCGGGGCTACTCCAAGAGACCCAGTACTTC | CASSSGLAGLLQETQYF
TRBJ1-5 | TRBV6-1 | - | few | TGTGCCAGCAATTTCCGGGGGGGTCAGCCCCAGCATTTT | CASNFRGGQPQHF
TRBJ2-3 | TRBV4-1 | TRBD2 | few | TGCGCCAGCAGCCAACTGGGACTAGCGAGAGATACGCAGTATTTT | CASSQLGLARDTQYF
TRBJ2-5 | TRBV5-1 | TRBD2 | few | TGCGCCAGCAGACGTAGCGGGGGGGCGGAAGAGACCCAGTACTTC | CASRRSGGAEETQYF
TRBJ2-2 | TRBV5-6 | TRBD2 | few | TGTGCCAGCAGCTTGGGTCTCCAGGTGGGGGGGTACAACACCGGGGAGCTGTTTTTT | CASSLGLQVGGYNTGELFF
TRBJ1-3 | TRBV9 | - | - | TGTGCCAGCAGCCCACTCGGGATCTCTGGAAACACCATATATTTT | CASSPLGISGNTIYF
TRBJ1-1 | TRBV27 | TRBD1 | few | TGTGCCAGCAGTTTAAGACAGGGGGGCTGGACTGAAGCTTTCTTT | CASSLRQGGWTEAFF
TRBJ1-2 | TRBV6-5 | TRBD1 | - | TGTGCCAGCAGCCAGACAGGGGGCGGCTACACCTTC | CASSQTGGGYTF
TRBJ2-7 | TRBV5-1 | - | few | TGCGCCAGCAGCTACATACCAGGGCCAATTTACGAGCAGTACTTC | CASSYIPGPIYEQYF
TRBJ1-2 | TRBV7-6 | TRBD1 | few | TGTGCCAGCAGCGCCCGACTAGGACAGGCCCTAGGGGGCTACACCTTC | CASSARLGQALGGYTF
TRBJ1-5 | TRBV7-2 | TRBD1 | - | TGTGCCAGCAGCTTGGGACAGGGGTATAGCAATCAGCCCCAGCATTTT | CASSLGQGYSNQPQHF
TRBJ1-1 | TRBV7-2 | - | few | TGTGCCAGCAGCTTAGATCGGCAGGGATCTGCTTTCTTT | CASSLDRQGSAFF
TRBJ2-2 | TRBV5-1 | - | once | TGCGCCAGCAGCTTGAGGCCAGGGGCCTCGAACACCGGGGAGCTGTTTTTT | CASSLRPGASNTGELFF
TRBJ2-7 | TRBV18 | TRBD1 | - | TGTGCCAGCTCACCACGGTCCGGGGTGCCGGGACAGACCCTATCGGAGTACTTC | CASSPRSGVPGQTLSEYF
TRBJ1-1 | TRBV19 | TRBD1 | few | TGTGCCAGTTCCAGGACAGGGGGTTTCGGCACTGAAGCTTTCTTT | CASSRTGGFGTEAFF
TRBJ1-1 | TRBV7-2 | - | few | TGTGCCAGCAGCTTATATAGGCAGGGGAGCACTGAAGCTTTCTTT | CASSLYRQGSTEAFF
TRBJ1-2 | TRBV5-1 | TRBD1 | few | TGCGCCAGCAGCTATGGGACAGGGAAAGGCTACACCTTC | CASSYGTGKGYTF
TRBJ2-7 | TRBV11-2 | - | - | TGTGCCAGCAGCTTAGGCTGGGGGACAACCTACGAGCAGTACTTC | CASSLGWGTTYEQYF
TRBJ2-7 | TRBV13 | TRBD2 | - | TGTGCCAGCTCGACTAGCGGGTTAGCCTACGAGCAGTACTTC | CASSTSGLAYEQYF
TRBJ2-2 | TRBV6-5 | - | - | TGTGCCACAAGCCGACAGAGGTCTTTCACCGGGGAGCTGTTTTTT | CATSRQRSFTGELFF
TRBJ1-2 | TRBV19 | - | - | TGTGCCAGTACCCCTGGGACTAACCGGGGCTATGGCTACACCTTC | CASTPGTNRGYGYTF
TRBJ1-1 | TRBV7-2 | TRBD1 | few | TGTGCCAGCAGCGCGGGACAGATGGGGACTGAAGCTTTCTTT | CASSAGQMGTEAFF
TRBJ2-7 | TRBV10-3 | TRBD2 | - | TGTGCCATCAGTGATAGGGCGGGGGGGCCCGAGCAGTACTTC | CAISDRAGGPEQYF
TRBJ2-7 | TRBV5-1 | - | - | TGCGCCAGCAGCCGGGGGAGCTACGAGCAGTACTTC | CASSRGSYEQYF
TRBJ2-7 | TRBV6-6 | - | - | TGTGCCAGCAGCCCCCCGGGTTCCTACGAGCAGTACTTC | CASSPPGSYEQYF
TRBJ2-7 | TRBV19 | - | few | TGTGCCAGTAGTATAAGTGGCGGGGCCCGCGAGCAGTACTTC | CASSISGGAREQYF
TRBJ1-2 | TRBV19 | TRBD1 | - | TGTGCCAGTAGTGGCAGACAGGGGAGGGGCTACACCTTC | CASSGRQGRGYTF
TRBJ2-3 | TRBV5-4 | TRBD2 | - | TGTGCCAGCAGTCTTAGCGGGGGGGGAGGGACGCAGTATTTT | CASSLSGGGGTQYF
TRBJ2-5 | TRBV10-3 | TRBD1 | - | TGTGCCATCAGTGACCAGGGGGCTGGAGAGACCCAGTACTTC | CAISDQGAGETQYF
TRBJ1-6 | TRBV5-1 | TRBD1 | - | TGCGCCAGCAGCTTGACAGGGGGCGATTCACCCCTCCACTTT | CASSLTGGDSPLHF
TRBJ2-2 | TRBV15 | TRBD2 | few | TGTGCCGGGGGAGGGGACACCGGGGAGCTGTTTTTT | CAGGGDTGELFF
TRBJ2-5 | TRBV9 | - | - | TGTGCCAGCAGCGTAGGGGGTAGGGGTACGCAAGAGACCCAGTACTTC | CASSVGGRGTQETQYF
TRBJ2-3 | TRBV5-1 | TRBD1 | few | TGCGCCAGCAGCTTGGCCGTCAGGGGGCAAGATACGCAGTATTTT | CASSLAVRGQDTQYF
TRBJ2-7 | TRBV27 | - | - | TGTGCCAGCAGTTTAGAGCCAACCTACGAGCAGTACTTC | CASSLEPTYEQYF
TRBJ1-6 | TRBV4-2 | TRBD1 | few | TGTGCCAGCAGCCAAGGGGACAGGGGGGATTCACCCCTCCACTTT | CASSQGDRGDSPLHF
TRBJ2-2 | TRBV27 | - | few | TGTGCCAGCAGTTTAGGCGGGGCGAACACCGGGGAGCTGTTTTTT | CASSLGGANTGELFF
TRBJ1-1 | TRBV5-1 | - | - | TGCGCCAGCAGCTTATCAGGGGCAGGTAACACTGAAGCTTTCTTT | CASSLSGAGNTEAFF
TRBJ2-1 | TRBV4-1 | TRBD1 | - | TGCGCCAGCAGCCAAGTAACGGGACAGGAGGGCAATGAGCAGTTCTTC | CASSQVTGQEGNEQFF
TRBJ2-7 | TRBV6-5 | - | - | TGTGCCAGCGGTTACGAGCAGTACTTC | CASGYEQYF